This entry concerns a single T cell receptor beta chain. This sample was taken from a study of blood T cell repertoires in COVID-19. Study overall: Samples came from the United States, Italy and Spain, spanning acute and convalescent COVID-19. PBMCs, B-cell-depleted T cells, or T cells provided the cDNA or gDNA that made up the material.

This CDR3 is built from 16 residues. J gave up 5 bases and V 2 bases, and 5 bases lay outside the gene matches. The germline V gene encodes CDR1 SGHTA and CDR2 FQGNSA. Authors' data handling: Cell counts per sample came from amplifying reference gene primers. Libraries were prepared by immunoSEQ multiplex PCR; TCRdb keeps only in-frame clonotypes and omits some of them. Clonal size and the V and J genes are those of that table, whereas D and trimming came from the DNA. The sample carries 100,000 to 150,000 clones, about nine tenths recorded once. The rearrangement joins TRBV7-2 to TRBJ2-3; the match to TRBD2 covers 12 bases. Material for sequencing was peripheral blood. The sequence was obtained from a man aged 45-65 years with active COVID-19. CDR3 sequence reads: CASSLRLAGAQDTQYF. The DNA for the CDR3 is TGTGCCAGCAGCTTAAGACTAGCGGGGGCCCAAGATACGCAGTATTTT.